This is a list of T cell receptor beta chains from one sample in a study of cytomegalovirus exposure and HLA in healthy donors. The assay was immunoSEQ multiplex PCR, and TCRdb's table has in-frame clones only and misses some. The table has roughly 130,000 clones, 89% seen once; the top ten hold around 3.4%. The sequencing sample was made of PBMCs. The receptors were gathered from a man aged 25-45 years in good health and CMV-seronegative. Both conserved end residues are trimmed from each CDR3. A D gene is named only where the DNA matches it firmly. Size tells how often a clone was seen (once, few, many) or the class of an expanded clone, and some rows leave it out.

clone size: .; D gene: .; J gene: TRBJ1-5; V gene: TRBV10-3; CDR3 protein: AIRDTGNQPQH
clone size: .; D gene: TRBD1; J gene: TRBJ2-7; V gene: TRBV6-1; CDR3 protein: ATRPPGQGSYEQY
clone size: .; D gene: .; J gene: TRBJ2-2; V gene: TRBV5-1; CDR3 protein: ASSSTGTRNTGELF
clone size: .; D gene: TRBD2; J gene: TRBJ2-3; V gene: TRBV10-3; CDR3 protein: AISEFETSGGTDTQY
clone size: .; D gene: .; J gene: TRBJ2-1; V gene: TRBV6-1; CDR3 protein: ASSDPPLGVDEQF
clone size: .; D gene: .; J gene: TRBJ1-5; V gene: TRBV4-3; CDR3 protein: ASSQEGQGSGQPQH
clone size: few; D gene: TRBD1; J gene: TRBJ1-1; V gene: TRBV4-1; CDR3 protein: ASSQGTNIQGAF
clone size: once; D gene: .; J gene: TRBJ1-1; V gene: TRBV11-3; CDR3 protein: ASSSQGNTEAF
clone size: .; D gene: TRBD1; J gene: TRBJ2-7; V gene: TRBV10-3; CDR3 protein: AISDGTGPSYEQY
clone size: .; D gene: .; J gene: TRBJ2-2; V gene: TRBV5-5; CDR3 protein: ASHIGPNTGELF
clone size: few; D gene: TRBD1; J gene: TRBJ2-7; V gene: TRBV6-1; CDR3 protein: ASWDRSHEQY
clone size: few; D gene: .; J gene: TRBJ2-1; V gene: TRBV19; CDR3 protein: ASSIYANEQF
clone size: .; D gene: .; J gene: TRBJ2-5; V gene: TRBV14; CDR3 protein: ASSRQRRGRGQETQY
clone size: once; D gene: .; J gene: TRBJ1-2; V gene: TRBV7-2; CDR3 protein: ASSWARGRYGYT
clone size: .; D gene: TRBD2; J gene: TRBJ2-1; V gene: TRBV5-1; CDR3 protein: ASTVTGGYNEQF
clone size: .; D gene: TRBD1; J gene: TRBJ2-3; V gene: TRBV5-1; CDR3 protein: ASSSDRGTDTQY
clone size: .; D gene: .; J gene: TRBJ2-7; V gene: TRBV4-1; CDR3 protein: ASSQVGGQGNPYEQY
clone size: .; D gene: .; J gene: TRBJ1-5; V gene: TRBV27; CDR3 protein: ASSLTAGSNQPQH
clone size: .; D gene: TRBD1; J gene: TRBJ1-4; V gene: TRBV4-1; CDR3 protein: ASSHWEEGAGEKLF
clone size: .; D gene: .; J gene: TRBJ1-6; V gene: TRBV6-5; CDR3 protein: ASSYGGGRHSPLH
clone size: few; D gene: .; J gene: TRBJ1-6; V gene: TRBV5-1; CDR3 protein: ASSREGSPLH
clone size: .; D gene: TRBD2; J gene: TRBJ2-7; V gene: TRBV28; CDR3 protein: ASSTGRYEQY
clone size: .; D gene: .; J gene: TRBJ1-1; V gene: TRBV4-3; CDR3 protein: ASSQVAEIREAF
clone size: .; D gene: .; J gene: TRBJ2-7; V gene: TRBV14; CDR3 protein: ASSQEGRVSYEQY
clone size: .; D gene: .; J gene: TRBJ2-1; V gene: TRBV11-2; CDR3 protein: ASSLQGLGGNEQF
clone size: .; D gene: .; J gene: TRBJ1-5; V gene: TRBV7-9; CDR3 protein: ASSRENSNQPQH
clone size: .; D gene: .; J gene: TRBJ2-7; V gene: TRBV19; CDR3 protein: ASSNPRLSGQHYEQY
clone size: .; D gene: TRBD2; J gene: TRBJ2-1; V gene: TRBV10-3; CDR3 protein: AIGAGGPNEQF
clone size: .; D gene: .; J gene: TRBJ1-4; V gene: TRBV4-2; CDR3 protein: ASSQGGEKLF
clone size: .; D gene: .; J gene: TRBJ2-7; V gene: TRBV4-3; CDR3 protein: ASSQDRRGDEQY
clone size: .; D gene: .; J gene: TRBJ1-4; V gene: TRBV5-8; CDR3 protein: ASSWGRNEKLF
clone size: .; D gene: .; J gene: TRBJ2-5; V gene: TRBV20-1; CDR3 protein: SARGAGTQY
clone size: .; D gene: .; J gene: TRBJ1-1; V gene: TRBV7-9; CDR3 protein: ASSSGQGNTEAF
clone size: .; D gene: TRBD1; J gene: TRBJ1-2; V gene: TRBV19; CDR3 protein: ASSPEVIGGAVYGYT
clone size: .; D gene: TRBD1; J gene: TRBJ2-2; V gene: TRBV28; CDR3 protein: ASKSSGGNTGELF
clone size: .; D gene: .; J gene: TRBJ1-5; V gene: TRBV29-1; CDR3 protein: SVSTGSGVNQPQH
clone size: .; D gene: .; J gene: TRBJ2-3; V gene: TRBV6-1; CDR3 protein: ASSEEELVFGTDTQY
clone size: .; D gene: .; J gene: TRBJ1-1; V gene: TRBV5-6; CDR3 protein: ASRLLQGRTEAF
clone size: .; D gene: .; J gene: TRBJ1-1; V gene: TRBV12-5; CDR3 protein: ASGLVDSNTEAF
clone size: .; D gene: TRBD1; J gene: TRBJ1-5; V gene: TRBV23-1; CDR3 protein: ASSQSHSDREPQH
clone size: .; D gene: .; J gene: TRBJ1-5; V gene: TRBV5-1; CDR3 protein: ASSLGTAPRQPQH
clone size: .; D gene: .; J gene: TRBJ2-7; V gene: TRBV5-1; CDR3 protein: ASSSAYEQY
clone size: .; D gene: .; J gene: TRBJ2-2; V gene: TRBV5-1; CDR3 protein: ASTGQTNTGELF
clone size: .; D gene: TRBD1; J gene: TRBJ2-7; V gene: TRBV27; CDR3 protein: ASSLWGTASSYEQY
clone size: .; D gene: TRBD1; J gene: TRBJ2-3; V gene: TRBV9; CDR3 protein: ASSAGTGLATDTQY
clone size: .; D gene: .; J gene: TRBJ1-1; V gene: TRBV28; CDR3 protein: ASSLGRYGDDTEAF